The 14 T cell receptor beta chains reported below all come from one sample, sequenced in a study of technical replicates of blood from several donors. The repertoire was sequenced with immunoSEQ multiplex PCR; TCRdb's copy has only in-frame clones and lacks some. Of 60,000 to 90,000 clones listed, around 97% are singletons. Sequenced: T cells isolated from PBMCs. The receptors shown here come from a human donor in good health.

The chain recombines TRBV4-1 with TRBJ1-5; D is uncertain. The CDR3 sequence is 16 residues long. V shed 1 base and J shed 0 bases, with 10 bases lying between them. Germline CDR1 reads MGHRA; CDR2 reads YSYEKL. This CDR3 reads CASSQGRAYSNQPQHF. The CDR3 DNA reads as TGCGCCAGCAGCCAAGGGAGGGCCTATAGCAATCAGCCCCAGCATTTT.

This rearrangement joins TRBV6-6 to TRBJ2-1; D gene unclear. Trimming shortened V by 3 bases and J by 6 bases, and 12 bases separated the two germline ends. The germline V gene has CDR1 MNHNY and CDR2 SVGAGI (reference sequence). This CDR3 comprises 14 residues. CDR3 nucleotides: TGTGCCAGCAGTTATTTGAACAGACCCAATGAGCAGTTCTTC. Its translation: CASSYLNRPNEQFF.

J is TRBJ2-3 and V is TRBV5-4, with 7 bases fitting TRBD2. V lost 3 bases and J lost 0; bases outside the gene matches: 13. This CDR3 region has 18 residues. Germline values: CDR1 SGHNT, CDR2 YYREEE (reference sequence). The CDR3 DNA is TGTGCCAGCAGCTCAAAGGCGGGGGTCCCCTCTAGCACAGATACGCAGTATTTT. As protein: CASSSKAGVPSSTDTQYF.

The rearrangement uses TRBV11-2 and TRBJ2-2; 11 positions agree with TRBD2. J lost 3 bases, V lost 4 bases, and 4 bases had no gene match. The CDR3 is 16 amino acids. Germline V gives CDR1 SGHAT, CDR2 FQNNGV. CDR3 nucleotide sequence: TGTGCCAGCAGCTCACTAGCGGGGGCCGACACCGGGGAGCTGTTTTTT. Amino acid sequence: CASSSLAGADTGELFF.

The chain couples TRBV6-1 to TRBJ2-7, with a weak D call TRBD2 (6 bases). Germline V gene data show CDR1 as MNHNS and CDR2 as SASEGT. V dropped 7 bases and J dropped 2 bases, with 15 bases sitting between them. This CDR3 has 14 residues. CDR3 residues: CASTNPGLPYEQYF. The DNA for the CDR3 is TGTGCCAGCACGAACCCGGGACTGCCCTACGAGCAGTACTTC.

V and J are TRBV7-6 and TRBJ1-5; tentative D call: TRBD1 (5 bases). There are 14 residues in the CDR3. Between the trimmed V and J ends, which lost 5 bases and 1 base, there was a span of 9 bases. CDR1 and CDR2 from the germline V gene are SGHVS and FNYEAQ. CDR3 region: CASSPQASNQPQHF. The CDR3 DNA sequence: TGTGCCAGCAGCCCACAGGCGAGCAATCAGCCCCAGCATTTT.

V gene TRBV28 combines with J gene TRBJ2-2; D is possibly TRBD2 (7 bases). Germline CDR1 MDHEN, CDR2 SYDVKM. Trimming took 7 bases from V and 6 from J, leaving 21 bases between them. This CDR3 is built from 16 residues. The CDR3 DNA reads as TGTGCCAGCATCACCCCGGGGGGCCGCTCCGCCGGGGAGCTGTTTTTT. This encodes CASITPGGRSAGELFF.

In its sample, this clone was seen once. This rearrangement joins TRBV19 to TRBJ1-5; D is unresolved. The CDR3 is 12 residues long. V shed 5 bases and J shed 4 bases, with 6 bases lying between them. Germline CDR1 and CDR2: LNHDA and SQIVND (reference sequence). Here the CDR3 reads CASSFRNQPQHF. DNA of the CDR3: TGTGCCAGTAGTTTTCGTAATCAGCCCCAGCATTTT.

The V call is TRBV2, the J call TRBJ2-7; tentative D call: TRBD1 (6 bases). Germline assignment: CDR1 SNHLY and CDR2 FYNNEI. V lost 8 bases to trimming and J lost 0 bases, with 14 bases between them. This CDR3 region has 14 residues. CDR3 sequence reads: CASARTASSYEQYF. The CDR3 DNA reads as TGTGCCAGCGCGCGGACAGCTAGCTCCTACGAGCAGTACTTC.

The V call is TRBV9, the J call TRBJ2-3, with 7 nucleotides matching TRBD1. Germline-derived CDR1 and CDR2 are SGDLS and YYNGEE. The CDR3 runs to 17 residues. Trimming took 4 bases from V and 4 from J; bases not matched to a gene: 15. The CDR3 bases are TGTGCCAGCAGCTCCCATCGCCGACAGGGTTTGGCAGATACGCAGTATTTT. It yields the protein CASSSHRRQGLADTQYF.

This chain connects TRBV7-9 to TRBJ1-2; possible D gene TRBD1, 5 bases. The germline gives CDR1 SEHNR, CDR2 FQNEAQ (reference sequence). The CDR3 length is 16 residues. V gave up 1 base and J gave up 2 bases, with 14 bases separating them. The CDR3 DNA is TGTGCCAGCAGCTTAGGGATGGGGGAGGCCAACTATGGCTACACCTTC. Protein product: CASSLGMGEANYGYTF.

The chain is built from TRBV5-4 and TRBJ1-1, with 8 positions matching TRBD1. Germline CDR1 is SGHNT and CDR2 is YYREEE (reference sequence). The length of the CDR3 is 17 residues. The trim removed 4 bases at V and 2 bases at J, leaving 13 bases unmatched. The DNA of the CDR3 is TGTGCCAGCAGCCCCAGACAGGGGAAGGGAAAAAACACTGAAGCTTTCTTT. This codes for CASSPRQGKGKNTEAFF.

V and J are TRBV7-2 and TRBJ2-7; 8 nucleotides line up with TRBD2. The CDR3 sequence is 15 residues long. V shed 1 base, J shed 2 bases, and the junction held 4 bases outside the gene matches. The germline V gene encodes CDR1 SGHTA and CDR2 FQGNSA. The CDR3 sequence: CASSLEAGATYEQYF. The DNA of the CDR3 is TGTGCCAGCAGCTTAGAAGCGGGAGCAACCTACGAGCAGTACTTC.

The J gene is TRBJ2-6, the V gene TRBV7-7, with a possible D match to TRBD1 (6 bases). This CDR3 has 15 amino acids. V gave up 5 bases and J gave up 2 bases, with 10 bases separating them. The germline gives CDR1 SSHAT, CDR2 FNYEAQ (reference sequence). CDR3 protein: CASSPDRTGANVLTF. The CDR3 DNA reads TGTGCCAGCAGCCCTGACAGGACTGGGGCCAACGTCCTGACTTTC.